Below, 31 T cell receptor beta chains from the same sample are listed, as sequenced in a study of blood T cell repertoires in COVID-19. Profiling relied on immunoSEQ multiplex PCR, and the TCRdb table lists in-frame clones only, not all of them. The repertoire holds roughly 180,000 clones, with around 85% as singletons. The source material was PBMCs or T cells enriched from blood (not recorded which). These receptors were collected from a woman in her thirties or forties with acute COVID-19.

The V gene is TRBV5-8, the J gene TRBJ1-2; the match to TRBD1 covers 8 bases. Germline V gene data show CDR1 as SGHTS and CDR2 as YDEGEE. The ends lost 0 bases at V and 5 bases at J; junction bases unmatched: 3. The length of the CDR3 is 14 residues. This chain's CDR3 is CASSLGQGRYGYTF. The CDR3 DNA reads TGTGCCAGCAGCTTGGGACAGGGGAGATATGGCTACACCTTC.

The chain joins TRBV12-3 or TRBV12-4 to TRBJ1-1, with a tentative D call TRBD1 (5 bases). The CDR3 is made up of 13 amino acids. Trimming left V 6 bases short and J 7 bases short, with 15 bases between. The CDR3 loop is CASSQLGDSEAFF. The CDR3 region has the DNA TGTGCCAGCAGCCAACTCGGAGACAGTGAAGCTTTCTTT.

The gene calls are TRBV21-1 and TRBJ2-7; the table names TRBD2, a call not compared with the DNA. TRBV21-1 is listed as a pseudogene. This CDR3 is 16 amino acids long. The CDR3 DNA follows: TGTGCCAGCAGCAAACTTAGGGGGAGGGCCGTTTGCGAGCAGTACTTC. Translating gives CASSKLRGRAVCEQYF.

This sequence joins TRBV2 and TRBJ2-1; D is possibly TRBD2 (6 bases). Germline CDR1 and CDR2: SNHLY and FYNNEI. This CDR3 has 16 amino acids. With 3 bases removed from V and 6 bases from J, the gap between germline ends came to 18 bases. CDR3 loop: CASSDPPGLASNEQFF. CDR3 sequence (DNA): TGTGCCAGCAGTGATCCCCCGGGACTGGCCTCCAATGAGCAGTTCTTC.

The chain recombines TRBV30 with TRBJ1-2; 8 bases are shared with TRBD1. The trim removed 5 bases at V and 6 bases at J, leaving 5 bases unmatched. This CDR3 is built from 12 residues. CDR1 is GTSNPN and CDR2 is SVGIG in the germline V gene (reference sequence). CDR3 nucleotide sequence: TGTGCCTGGGACTTGACAGGGGATGGCTACACCTTC. It translates to CAWDLTGDGYTF.

This clone was seen only a few times. This chain connects TRBV10-3 to TRBJ1-5, with TRBD1 matching 11 bases. Losses at the gene ends were 3 bases for V and 9 bases for J; bases not matched to a gene: 7. The CDR3 length is 15 residues. CDR1 is ENHRY and CDR2 is SYGVKD in the germline V gene. As DNA, the CDR3 is TGTGCCATCAGTGACCGGGACAGGGGGATACGGCCCCAGCATTTT. Its protein product is CAISDRDRGIRPQHF.

This chain uses TRBV5-8 with TRBJ2-5, with 9 positions matching TRBD1. The V segment lost 0 bases and the J segment 0 bases; nucleotides outside the gene matches: 3. Per the germline V gene, CDR1 is SGHTS and CDR2 is YDEGEE. The CDR3 has 16 amino acids. CDR3 coding DNA: TGTGCCAGCAGCTTGGGACAGGGGGGCCACCAAGAGACCCAGTACTTC. Translated: CASSLGQGGHQETQYF.

J is TRBJ2-3 and V is TRBV10-1, with a weak D call TRBD1 (5 bases). CDR3 length: 14 amino acids. V dropped 3 bases and J dropped 2 bases, with 9 bases sitting between them. Germline CDR1 is WNHNN and CDR2 is SYGVQD (reference sequence). The CDR3 coding sequence is TGCGCCAGCAGTGAAAACAGGCCCACAGATACGCAGTATTTT. Its translation is CASSENRPTDTQYF.

The V and J genes are TRBV11-3 and TRBJ2-1; D might be TRBD1 (6 bases). Germline assignment: CDR1 SGHNT and CDR2 YENEEA. Between the trimmed V and J ends, which lost 4 bases and 9 bases, there was a span of 13 bases. This CDR3 comprises 13 residues. The CDR3 sequence is CASSSLQGTEQFF. The CDR3 coding sequence is TGTGCCAGCAGCTCCTTACAGGGCACTGAGCAGTTCTTC.

The V call is TRBV15, the J call TRBJ1-5, with D maybe TRBD1 (5 bases). CDR1 is LNHNV and CDR2 is YYDKDF in the germline V gene (reference sequence). The CDR3 runs 14 residues. Trimming took off 0 bases at V and 6 bases at J, with 9 bases between the two ends. Here the CDR3 reads CATSREGGGQPQHF. The CDR3 bases are TGTGCCACCAGCAGAGAGGGGGGTGGTCAGCCCCAGCATTTT.

This chain connects TRBV7-6 to TRBJ2-5, with D unclear. Germline V gives CDR1 SGHVS, CDR2 FNYEAQ. V lost 2 bases to trimming and J lost 8 bases, with 21 bases between them. The CDR3 runs to 16 residues. The CDR3 bases are TGTGCCAGCAGCTTACGGCCTACCCTAGTCGCCGAAACCCAGTACTTC. This encodes CASSLRPTLVAETQYF.

The rearrangement joins TRBV19 to TRBJ1-1; D gene ambiguous. V dropped 7 bases and J dropped 3 bases, with 15 bases sitting between them. This CDR3 comprises 14 residues. CDR1 LNHDA and CDR2 SQIVND come from the germline V gene (reference sequence). CDR3 residues: CASTLRGSDTEAFF. In DNA form, the CDR3 reads TGTGCCAGTACCCTCCGGGGTTCAGACACTGAAGCTTTCTTT. Complete variable domain (other parts from reference TRBV19 and TRBJ1-1): DGGITQSPKYLFRKEGQNVTLSCEQNLNHDAMYWYRQDPGQGLRLIYYSQIVNDFQKGDIAEGYSVSREKKESFPLTVTSAQKNPTAFYLCASTLRGSDTEAFFGQGTRLTVV.

This clone has a handful of counts. CDR3 sequence: CAVGQADTQYF. CDR3 DNA sequence: TGTGCCGTGGGTCAGGCAGATACGCAGTATTTT. The chain joins TRBV10-3 to TRBJ2-3; D is unclear. The CDR3 covers 11 residues. The germline V and J ends were trimmed by 11 bases and 4 bases, with 10 bases remaining between them. Germline CDR1 ENHRY, CDR2 SYGVKD.

V is TRBV29-1 and J is TRBJ1-2, with D perhaps matching TRBD1 (5 bases). The CDR3 consists of 14 residues. V was trimmed by 7 bases and J by 1 base, leaving 16 bases between them. CDR1 is SQVTM and CDR2 is ANQGSEA in the germline V gene. CDR3 nucleotides: TGCAGCGCTGATGCCGGGGGGTTTAACTATGGCTACACCTTC. Its translation is CSADAGGFNYGYTF.

This clone was recorded a few times. The rearrangement joins TRBV7-8 to TRBJ1-1; 8 bases map to TRBD1. CDR1 and CDR2 from the germline V gene are SGHVS and FQNEAQ. Trimming at V came to 4 bases and at J to 4 bases, leaving 8 bases not matched to a gene. The CDR3 consists of 15 residues. CDR3 nucleotides: TGTGCCAGCAGCTCTCCGACAGGGGCGTCCACTGAAGCTTTCTTT. This codes for CASSSPTGASTEAFF.

This clone was seen a handful of times. The chain uses TRBV11-2 and TRBJ2-1, with TRBD2 matching 11 bases. The CDR3 loop spans 16 amino acids. The V segment lost 2 bases and the J segment 3 bases; nucleotides outside the gene matches: 3. Per the germline V gene, CDR1 is SGHAT and CDR2 is FQNNGV. The CDR3 DNA follows: TGTGCCAGCAGCTTAAGGACTAGCGGGTTCTACAATGAGCAGTTCTTC. Its protein is CASSLRTSGFYNEQFF.

As for this clone: The sample has other DNA sequences that encode this CDR3 too. The genes are TRBV7-2 and TRBJ2-1, with 12 bases matching TRBD2. V gave up 1 base and J gave up 10 bases; unmatched junction bases: 2. This CDR3 has 14 residues. The germline V gene encodes CDR1 SGHTA and CDR2 FQGNSA. The CDR3 DNA reads as TGTGCCAGCAGCTTAGTCGGGACTAGCGGGGAGCAGTTCTTC. It is translated as CASSLVGTSGEQFF.

J is TRBJ1-1 and V is TRBV7-8; tentative D call: TRBD1 (5 bases). Trimming took off 1 base at V and 3 bases at J, with 9 bases between the two ends. The CDR3 has 14 amino acids. Germline V gene lookup returns CDR1 SGHVS and CDR2 FQNEAQ. DNA of the CDR3: TGTGCCAGCAGCTTAGAGGTAGGGGACACTGAAGCTTTCTTT. Amino acids: CASSLEVGDTEAFF.

This clone was counted a few times. The chain combines TRBV15 with TRBJ1-4; D remains unclear. This CDR3 has 17 amino acids. Looked up from germline, CDR1 is LNHNV and CDR2 is YYDKDF (reference sequence). V lost 0 bases, J lost 0 bases, and 11 bases lay in between. CDR3 sequence (DNA): TGTGCCACCAGCAGAGAGGGCACACACTCAACTAATGAAAAACTGTTTTTT. Translating it yields CATSREGTHSTNEKLFF. Drawing the rest from reference TRBV15 and TRBJ1-4, the complete variable domain is DAMVIQNPRYQVTQFGKPVTLSCSQTLNHNVMYWYQQKSSQAPKLLFHYYDKDFNNEADTPDNFQSRRPNTSFCFLDIRSPGLGDTAMYLCATSREGTHSTNEKLFFGSGTQLSVL.

V and J are TRBV11-2 and TRBJ1-2, with 9 bases lining up with TRBD1. This CDR3 has 14 residues. CDR1 and CDR2 from the germline V gene are SGHAT and FQNNGV. V lost 7 bases and J lost 8; bases outside the gene matches: 11. The CDR3 reads CASTGTNRGLGYTF. In nucleotides, the CDR3 is TGTGCCAGCACAGGCACAAACAGGGGGCTGGGCTACACCTTC.

This sequence joins TRBV5-5 and TRBJ1-2; tentatively, D is TRBD1 (6 bases). This CDR3 has 15 amino acids. Germline CDR1 reads SGHKS; CDR2 reads YYEKEE (reference sequence). V lost 0 bases and J lost 3, with 12 bases in between. The chain's CDR3 is CASSLDLDRDYGYTF. The CDR3 bases are TGTGCCAGCAGCTTGGATCTGGACAGAGACTATGGCTACACCTTC. The full variable domain, completed using reference TRBV5-5 and TRBJ1-2, is DAGVTQSPTHLIKTRGQQVTLRCSPISGHKSVSWYQQVLGQGPQFIFQYYEKEERGRGNFPDRFSARQFPNYSSELNVNALLLGDSALYLCASSLDLDRDYGYTFGSGTRLTVV.

The chain recombines TRBV7-9 with TRBJ1-2; the D is unclear. CDR1 and CDR2 from the germline V gene are SEHNR and FQNEAQ (reference sequence). This CDR3 comprises 13 residues. V was shortened by 0 bases and J by 8 bases, with 10 bases between the two germline ends. In DNA form, the CDR3 reads TGTGCCAGCAGCTTAGCTTCCGGGGAAGGCTACACCTTC. Amino acids: CASSLASGEGYTF.

The rearrangement uses TRBV5-4 and TRBJ2-3; 10 nucleotides agree with TRBD2. The CDR3 covers 14 residues. Germline CDR1 SGHNT, CDR2 YYREEE (reference sequence). V was clipped by 1 base and J by 7 bases; unmatched bases: 3. The CDR3 DNA sequence: TGTGCCAGCAGCTTGACTAGCGGGACTAATACGCAGTATTTT. Translation gives CASSLTSGTNTQYF.

The chain is built from TRBV4-1 and TRBJ2-4; D might be TRBD2 (5 bases). Germline lookup yields CDR1 MGHRA and CDR2 YSYEKL. The V end lost 0 bases, the J end lost 12 bases, and 15 bases lay between the germline ends. The CDR3 sequence is 14 residues long. CDR3 nucleotide sequence: TGCGCCAGCAGCCAAGAGCAGAGAGGGTTAGATCAGTACTTC. Translated: CASSQEQRGLDQYF.

This sequence joins TRBV12-5 and TRBJ1-1, with D perhaps matching TRBD1 (5 bases). Germline loops: CDR1 LGHNT, CDR2 FRNRAP. V gave up 7 bases and J gave up 2 bases, with 14 bases separating them. This CDR3 comprises 14 residues. The CDR3 protein is CASEQGGVNTEAFF. The CDR3 nucleotides are TGTGCTAGTGAGCAGGGCGGGGTAAACACTGAAGCTTTCTTT.

This chain joins TRBV7-6 and TRBJ2-2; the match to TRBD2 covers 9 bases. The CDR3 is made up of 15 amino acids. CDR1 and CDR2 (germline): SGHVS, FNYEAQ. The junction had 2 bases not matched to a gene; V was cut back by 5 bases and J by 1 base. The CDR3 nucleotides read TGTGCCAGCAGCCGGACTAGCGTGAACACCGGGGAGCTGTTTTTT. Translating gives CASSRTSVNTGELFF. The whole variable domain, filled in from reference TRBV7-6 and TRBJ2-2, reads GAGVSQSPRYKVTKRGQDVALRCDPISGHVSLYWYRQALGQGPEFLTYFNYEAQQDKSGLPNDRFSAERPEGSISTLTIQRTEQRDSAMYRCASSRTSVNTGELFFGEGSRLTVL.

This clone has only one observation. V is TRBV11-2 and J is TRBJ2-7; a weak D match, TRBD2 (8 bases). Per germline, CDR1 SGHAT and CDR2 FQNNGV. This CDR3 has 16 residues. V gave up 6 bases and J gave up 6 bases, with 24 bases separating them. CDR3 coding DNA: TGTGCCAGCAGACGATCACTAGCGGAAGGGGGCTCCGAGCAGTACTTC. This encodes CASRRSLAEGGSEQYF.

V usage is TRBV5-5 and J usage is TRBJ1-1; 9 bases map to TRBD1. Per the germline V gene, CDR1 is SGHKS and CDR2 is YYEKEE (reference sequence). CDR3 size: 15 residues. Unmatched junction bases numbered 7, after V lost 4 bases and J lost 3 bases. The CDR3 region is CASSGDGTGYTEAFF. As DNA, the CDR3 is TGTGCCAGCAGCGGTGACGGGACAGGGTACACTGAAGCTTTCTTT. Combining the CDR3 with reference TRBV5-5 and TRBJ1-1 gives the whole variable domain DAGVTQSPTHLIKTRGQQVTLRCSPISGHKSVSWYQQVLGQGPQFIFQYYEKEERGRGNFPDRFSARQFPNYSSELNVNALLLGDSALYLCASSGDGTGYTEAFFGQGTRLTVV.

Of note for this clone: Germline and junction disagree at one end, which may indicate a read error. The chain recombines TRBV7-7 with TRBJ2-1; 8 nucleotides line up with TRBD2. Germline CDR1 SSHAT, CDR2 FNYEAQ (reference sequence). This CDR3 has 15 residues. CDR3 in DNA: TGTGCTAGCAGCTTAGCGGGCGGGAGGTACAATGAGCAGTTCTTC. It encodes CASSLAGGRYNEQFF.

This clone was counted only a few times. The V gene is TRBV29-1, the J gene TRBJ2-7; TRBD1 matches 12 bases. With V trimmed by 6 bases and J by 5 bases, 5 bases remained unmatched. CDR1 and CDR2 (germline): SQVTM, ANQGSEA. The CDR3 spans 13 residues. CDR3 bases: TGCAGCGTGACTGGGACAGGGGGCCACGAGCAGTACTTC. Its protein is CSVTGTGGHEQYF.

This clone was recorded once. This chain joins TRBV11-2 and TRBJ2-1; D may be TRBD2 (5 bases). CDR3 length: 12 amino acids. V lost 9 bases to trimming and J lost 4 bases, with 10 bases between them. Germline-derived CDR1 and CDR2 are SGHAT and FQNNGV. The CDR3 nucleotides are TGTGCCAGTGGAACTAGGTACAATGAGCAGTTCTTC. Its protein product is CASGTRYNEQFF.